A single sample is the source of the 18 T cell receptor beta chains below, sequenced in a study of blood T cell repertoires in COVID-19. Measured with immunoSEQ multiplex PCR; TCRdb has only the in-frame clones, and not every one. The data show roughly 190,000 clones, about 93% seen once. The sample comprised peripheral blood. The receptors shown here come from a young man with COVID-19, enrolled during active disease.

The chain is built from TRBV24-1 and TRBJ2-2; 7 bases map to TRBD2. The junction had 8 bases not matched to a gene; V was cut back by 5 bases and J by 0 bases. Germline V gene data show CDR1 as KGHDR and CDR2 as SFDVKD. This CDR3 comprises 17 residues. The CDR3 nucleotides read TGTGCCACCAGTGCCGCCGGCGGGGGATCGAACACCGGGGAGCTGTTTTTT. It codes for CATSAAGGGSNTGELFF.

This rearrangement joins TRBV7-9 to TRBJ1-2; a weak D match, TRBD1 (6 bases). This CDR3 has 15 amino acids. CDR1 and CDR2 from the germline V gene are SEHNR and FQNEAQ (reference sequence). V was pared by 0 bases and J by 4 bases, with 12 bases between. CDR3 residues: CASSLAPTGSYGYTF. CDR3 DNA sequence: TGTGCCAGCAGCTTAGCCCCGACAGGATCCTATGGCTACACCTTC.

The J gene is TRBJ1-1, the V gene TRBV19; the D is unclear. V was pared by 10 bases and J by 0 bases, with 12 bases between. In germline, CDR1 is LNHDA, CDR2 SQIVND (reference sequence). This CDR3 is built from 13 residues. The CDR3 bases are TGTGCCACTGCTCGACTGCTGAACACTGAAGCTTTCTTT. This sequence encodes CATARLLNTEAFF.

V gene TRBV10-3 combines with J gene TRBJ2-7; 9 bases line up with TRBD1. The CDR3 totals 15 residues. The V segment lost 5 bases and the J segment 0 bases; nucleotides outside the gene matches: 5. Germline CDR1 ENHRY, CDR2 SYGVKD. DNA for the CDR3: TGTGCCATCAGTTTGGACAGGGGAATCTCCTACGAGCAGTACTTC. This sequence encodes CAISLDRGISYEQYF.

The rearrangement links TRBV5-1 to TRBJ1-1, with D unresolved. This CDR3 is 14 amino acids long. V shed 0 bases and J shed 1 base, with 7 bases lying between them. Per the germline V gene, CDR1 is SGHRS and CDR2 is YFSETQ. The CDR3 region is CASSLVSPNTEAFF. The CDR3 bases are TGCGCCAGCAGCTTGGTATCCCCGAACACTGAAGCTTTCTTT.

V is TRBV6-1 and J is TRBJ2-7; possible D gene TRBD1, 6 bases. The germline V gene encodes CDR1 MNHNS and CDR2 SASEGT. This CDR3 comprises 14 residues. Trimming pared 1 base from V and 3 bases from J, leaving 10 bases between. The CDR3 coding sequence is TGTGCCAGCAGTGAAGTAGCAGGGGTCTACGAGCAGTACTTC. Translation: CASSEVAGVYEQYF.

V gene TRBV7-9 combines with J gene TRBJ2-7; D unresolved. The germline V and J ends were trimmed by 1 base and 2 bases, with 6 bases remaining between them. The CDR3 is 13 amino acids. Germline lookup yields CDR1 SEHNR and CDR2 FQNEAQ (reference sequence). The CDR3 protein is CASSLDRTYEQYF. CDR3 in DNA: TGTGCCAGCAGCTTAGACAGAACCTACGAGCAGTACTTC.

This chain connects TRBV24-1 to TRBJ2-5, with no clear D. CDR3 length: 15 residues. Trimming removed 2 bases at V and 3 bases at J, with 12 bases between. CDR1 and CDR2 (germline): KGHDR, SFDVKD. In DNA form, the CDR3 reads TGTGCCACCAGTGATTCGGCAGATCGGGAAGAGACCCAGTACTTC. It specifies CATSDSADREETQYF.

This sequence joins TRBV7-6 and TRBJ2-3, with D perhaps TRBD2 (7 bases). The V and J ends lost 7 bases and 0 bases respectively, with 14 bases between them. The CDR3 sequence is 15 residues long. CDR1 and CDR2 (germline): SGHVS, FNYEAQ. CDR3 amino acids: CASTLGGPSTDTQYF. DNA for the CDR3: TGTGCCAGCACCCTCGGGGGGCCAAGCACAGATACGCAGTATTTT.

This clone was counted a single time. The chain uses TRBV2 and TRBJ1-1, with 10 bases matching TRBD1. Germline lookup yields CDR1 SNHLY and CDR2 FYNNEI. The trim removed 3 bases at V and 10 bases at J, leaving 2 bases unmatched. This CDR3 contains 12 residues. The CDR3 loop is CASSEDRGTAFF. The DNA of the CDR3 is TGTGCCAGCAGTGAGGACAGGGGGACAGCTTTCTTT.

The CDR3 reads CASSQGGHHQETQYF. The CDR3 DNA reads as TGTGCCAGCAGCCAAGGGGGACACCACCAAGAGACCCAGTACTTC. This chain connects TRBV3-1 (or the pseudogene TRBV3-2) to TRBJ2-5, with D perhaps matching TRBD1 (6 bases). V lost 1 base, J lost 0 bases, and 9 bases lay in between. The CDR3 is made up of 15 amino acids. Germline V gene lookup returns CDR1 LGHDT and CDR2 YNNKEL (reference sequence).

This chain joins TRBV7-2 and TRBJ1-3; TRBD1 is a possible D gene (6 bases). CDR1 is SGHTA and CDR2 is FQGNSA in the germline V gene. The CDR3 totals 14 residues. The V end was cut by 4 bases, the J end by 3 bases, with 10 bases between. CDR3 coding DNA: TGTGCCAGCAGCTGGCAGGGGAGTGGAAACACCATATATTTT. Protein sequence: CASSWQGSGNTIYF.

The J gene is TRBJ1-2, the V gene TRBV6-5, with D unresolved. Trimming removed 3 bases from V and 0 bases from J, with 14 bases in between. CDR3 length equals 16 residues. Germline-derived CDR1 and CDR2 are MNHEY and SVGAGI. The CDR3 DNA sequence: TGTGCCAGCAGTTATTCGGGAGACAATACTAACTATGGCTACACCTTC. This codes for CASSYSGDNTNYGYTF.

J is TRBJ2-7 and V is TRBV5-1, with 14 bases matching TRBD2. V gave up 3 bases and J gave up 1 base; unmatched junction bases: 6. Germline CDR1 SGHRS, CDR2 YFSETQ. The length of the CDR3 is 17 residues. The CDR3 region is CASSSSGTSGGSYEQYF. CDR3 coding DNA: TGCGCCAGCAGCTCCTCCGGGACTAGCGGGGGATCCTACGAGCAGTACTTC.

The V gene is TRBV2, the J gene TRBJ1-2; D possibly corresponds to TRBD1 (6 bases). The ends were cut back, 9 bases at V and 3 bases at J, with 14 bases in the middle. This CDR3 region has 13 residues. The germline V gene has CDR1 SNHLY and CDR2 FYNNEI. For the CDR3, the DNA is TGTGCCAGTCTGGACAGTATCGACTATGGCTACACCTTC. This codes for CASLDSIDYGYTF.

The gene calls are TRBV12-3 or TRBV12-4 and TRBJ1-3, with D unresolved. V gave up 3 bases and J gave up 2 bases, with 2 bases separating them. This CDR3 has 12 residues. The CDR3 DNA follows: TGTGCCAGCAGTTTCGCTGGAAACACCATATATTTT. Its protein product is CASSFAGNTIYF.

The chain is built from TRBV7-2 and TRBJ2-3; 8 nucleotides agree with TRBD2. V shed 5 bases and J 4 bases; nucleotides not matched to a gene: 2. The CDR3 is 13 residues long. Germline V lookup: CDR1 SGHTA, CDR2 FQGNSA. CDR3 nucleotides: TGTGCCAGCAGCAAGCGGGGGCCAGATACGCAGTATTTT. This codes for CASSKRGPDTQYF.

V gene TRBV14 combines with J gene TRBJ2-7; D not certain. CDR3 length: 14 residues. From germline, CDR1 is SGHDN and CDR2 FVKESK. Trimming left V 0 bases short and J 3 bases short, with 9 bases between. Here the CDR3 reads CASSQDSYRYEQYF. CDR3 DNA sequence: TGTGCCAGCAGCCAAGATAGCTACCGCTACGAGCAGTACTTC.